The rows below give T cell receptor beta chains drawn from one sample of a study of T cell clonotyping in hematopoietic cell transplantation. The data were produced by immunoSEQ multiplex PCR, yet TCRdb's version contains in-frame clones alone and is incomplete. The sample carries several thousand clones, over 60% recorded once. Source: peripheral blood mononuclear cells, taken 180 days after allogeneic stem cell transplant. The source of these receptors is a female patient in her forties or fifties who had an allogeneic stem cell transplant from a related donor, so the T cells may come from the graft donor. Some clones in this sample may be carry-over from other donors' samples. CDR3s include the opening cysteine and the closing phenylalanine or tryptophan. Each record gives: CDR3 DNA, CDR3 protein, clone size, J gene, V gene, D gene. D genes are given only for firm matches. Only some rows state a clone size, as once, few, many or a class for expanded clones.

CDR3 DNA: TGTGCCAGCAGTTCGGGACAGACTAATGAAAAACTGTTTTTT
CDR3 protein: CASSSGQTNEKLFF
clone size: .
J gene: TRBJ1-4
V gene: TRBV2
D gene: TRBD1

CDR3 DNA: TGTGCTTTCGGACGTGCCGGGGAGCTGTTTTTT
CDR3 protein: CAFGRAGELFF
clone size: .
J gene: TRBJ2-2
V gene: TRBV7-7
D gene: .

CDR3 DNA: TGTGCCAGCATCCCCCAAGGCGCCGGAAACACCATATATTTT
CDR3 protein: CASIPQGAGNTIYF
clone size: .
J gene: TRBJ1-3
V gene: TRBV28
D gene: .

CDR3 DNA: TGTGCCAGCAGTGAAGGGACCCTCTATCAGGACACCATATATTTT
CDR3 protein: CASSEGTLYQDTIYF
clone size: .
J gene: TRBJ1-3
V gene: TRBV2
D gene: .

CDR3 DNA: TGTGCCAGCAGCCTCCGACAGCGGTACCCCTACTTC
CDR3 protein: CASSLRQRYPYF
clone size: .
J gene: TRBJ1-2
V gene: TRBV25-1
D gene: .

CDR3 DNA: TGTGCCAGCAGTGAAGAGATGAGCAGTGGCTACACCTTC
CDR3 protein: CASSEEMSSGYTF
clone size: few
J gene: TRBJ1-2
V gene: TRBV2
D gene: .

CDR3 DNA: TGTGCCAGCAGCCCAGGACGGGAGAACACTGAAGCTTTCTTT
CDR3 protein: CASSPGRENTEAFF
clone size: .
J gene: TRBJ1-1
V gene: TRBV7-6
D gene: .

CDR3 DNA: TGTGCCAGTAGTAAAAGGACAGTGGAGCAGTTCTTC
CDR3 protein: CASSKRTVEQFF
clone size: .
J gene: TRBJ2-1
V gene: TRBV19
D gene: .

CDR3 DNA: TGTGCCAGCACTTATATCGTCCGGAGCAATCAGCCCCAGCATTTT
CDR3 protein: CASTYIVRSNQPQHF
clone size: .
J gene: TRBJ1-5
V gene: TRBV2
D gene: .

CDR3 DNA: TGTGCCAGCAGTTACGAAGGGATTGAAGCTTTCTTT
CDR3 protein: CASSYEGIEAFF
clone size: few
J gene: TRBJ1-1
V gene: TRBV6-5
D gene: .

CDR3 DNA: TGTGCCAGCAGCTTAGAGGTTCTTGCAGGCCCTGAAGCTTTCTTT
CDR3 protein: CASSLEVLAGPEAFF
clone size: .
J gene: TRBJ1-1
V gene: TRBV7-1
D gene: .

CDR3 DNA: TGTGCCAGCAAACAGGGCGACATCTATGGCTACACCTTC
CDR3 protein: CASKQGDIYGYTF
clone size: .
J gene: TRBJ1-2
V gene: TRBV2
D gene: .

CDR3 DNA: TGCGCCAGCAGCCCACGGACAGGCAAGAACACCGGGGAGCTGTTTTTT
CDR3 protein: CASSPRTGKNTGELFF
clone size: once
J gene: TRBJ2-2
V gene: TRBV5-1
D gene: TRBD1

CDR3 DNA: TGTGCCAGCAGGACGGCTAGCGGGGGCGTCGACAATGAGCAGTTCTTC
CDR3 protein: CASRTASGGVDNEQFF
clone size: once
J gene: TRBJ2-1
V gene: TRBV7-3
D gene: TRBD2

CDR3 DNA: TGCGCCAGCAGCGCAAGCAGGGCAACTAATGAAAAACTGTTTTTT
CDR3 protein: CASSASRATNEKLFF
clone size: .
J gene: TRBJ1-4
V gene: TRBV5-1
D gene: .

CDR3 DNA: TGTGCCAGCAGTTACGGCGGGGGCCTCAATTACGAGCAGTACTTC
CDR3 protein: CASSYGGGLNYEQYF
clone size: .
J gene: TRBJ2-7
V gene: TRBV6-5
D gene: .

CDR3 DNA: TGTGCCAGCAGCTTTAGCGGGGGGGCGGTGACCCAGTACTTC
CDR3 protein: CASSFSGGAVTQYF
clone size: .
J gene: TRBJ2-5
V gene: TRBV7-2
D gene: TRBD2

CDR3 DNA: TGTGCCAGCAGCTTAGCTGGGACTAGCTTCAATGAGCAGTTCTTC
CDR3 protein: CASSLAGTSFNEQFF
clone size: .
J gene: TRBJ2-1
V gene: TRBV7-9
D gene: TRBD2

CDR3 DNA: TGTGCCAGTAGTTCGTGGGCAGCTAATAATGAAAAACTGTTTTTT
CDR3 protein: CASSSWAANNEKLFF
clone size: large
J gene: TRBJ1-4
V gene: TRBV19
D gene: .

CDR3 DNA: TGTGCCAGCAGCTGGGGTTTGACTGAAGCTTTCTTT
CDR3 protein: CASSWGLTEAFF
clone size: medium-sized
J gene: TRBJ1-1
V gene: TRBV5-6
D gene: .

CDR3 DNA: TGTGCCAGCAGGAGCGGGAGTCCCCCCTACGAGCAGTACTTC
CDR3 protein: CASRSGSPPYEQYF
clone size: .
J gene: TRBJ2-7
V gene: TRBV28
D gene: TRBD2

CDR3 DNA: TGCGCCAGCAGCCAAGAACGCCAAGAGACCCAGTACTTC
CDR3 protein: CASSQERQETQYF
clone size: .
J gene: TRBJ2-5
V gene: TRBV4-1
D gene: .

CDR3 DNA: TGTGCCAGCAGCCGTCCCCAGCGGGGCTCCTACGAGCAGTACTTC
CDR3 protein: CASSRPQRGSYEQYF
clone size: once
J gene: TRBJ2-7
V gene: TRBV28
D gene: TRBD2

CDR3 DNA: TGTGCCAGCCGACCGATGGATTCACCCCTCCACTTT
CDR3 protein: CASRPMDSPLHF
clone size: .
J gene: TRBJ1-6
V gene: TRBV28
D gene: .

CDR3 DNA: TGTGCCAGCAGCTCAGGGACAGGTATCTTAGTAGGGGACGAGCAGTACTTC
CDR3 protein: CASSSGTGILVGDEQYF
clone size: few
J gene: TRBJ2-7
V gene: TRBV27
D gene: TRBD1

CDR3 DNA: TGTGCCAGCAGTTACTCGAGGACCCCGGGCCATCAGCCCCAGCATTTT
CDR3 protein: CASSYSRTPGHQPQHF
clone size: .
J gene: TRBJ1-5
V gene: TRBV6-5
D gene: .

CDR3 DNA: TGCGCCAGCAGCAAAGCTCAAGGGGGCACCACTAATGAAAAACTGTTTTTT
CDR3 protein: CASSKAQGGTTNEKLFF
clone size: .
J gene: TRBJ1-4
V gene: TRBV4-3
D gene: TRBD1

CDR3 DNA: TGTGCCACCACGGGGACTCCAGATAGCTCCTACGAGCAGTACTTC
CDR3 protein: CATTGTPDSSYEQYF
clone size: .
J gene: TRBJ2-7
V gene: TRBV5-5
D gene: .

CDR3 DNA: TGTGCCAGCCTCAAGTCCCTCCGGGGCAATCAGCCCCAGCATTTT
CDR3 protein: CASLKSLRGNQPQHF
clone size: .
J gene: TRBJ1-5
V gene: TRBV28
D gene: .

CDR3 DNA: TGCGCCAGCAGCTTAACCGTCGGACGAACTGAAGCTTTCTTT
CDR3 protein: CASSLTVGRTEAFF
clone size: .
J gene: TRBJ1-1
V gene: TRBV5-1
D gene: .

CDR3 DNA: TGTGCCAGCAGCCGGCGGGACAGGTCCTACGAGCAGTACTTC
CDR3 protein: CASSRRDRSYEQYF
clone size: .
J gene: TRBJ2-7
V gene: TRBV27
D gene: TRBD1

CDR3 DNA: TGTGCCAGCAGGAAGACAGGGGTGACTGAAGCTTTCTTT
CDR3 protein: CASRKTGVTEAFF
clone size: .
J gene: TRBJ1-1
V gene: TRBV5-8
D gene: TRBD1

CDR3 DNA: TGTGCCTGGAGTAAGTCGACAGATACGCAGTATTTT
CDR3 protein: CAWSKSTDTQYF
clone size: .
J gene: TRBJ2-3
V gene: TRBV30
D gene: .

CDR3 DNA: TGTGCCAGCAGCCCGGGACTTCTGGCCGGGGAGCTGTTTTTT
CDR3 protein: CASSPGLLAGELFF
clone size: .
J gene: TRBJ2-2
V gene: TRBV5-6
D gene: .

CDR3 DNA: TGTGCCAGCAGCTGGGGGGGGGCCCACACCGGGGAGCTGTTTTTT
CDR3 protein: CASSWGGAHTGELFF
clone size: .
J gene: TRBJ2-2
V gene: TRBV7-7
D gene: .

CDR3 DNA: TGCGCCAGCAGCTTGACTAGCGGGGGTCCCGGGGAGCTGTTTTTT
CDR3 protein: CASSLTSGGPGELFF
clone size: .
J gene: TRBJ2-2
V gene: TRBV5-1
D gene: TRBD2

CDR3 DNA: TGTGCCAGTAGTACGGGACAGGGGGCTAAAAAGTACGAGCAGTACTTC
CDR3 protein: CASSTGQGAKKYEQYF
clone size: .
J gene: TRBJ2-7
V gene: TRBV19
D gene: TRBD1

CDR3 DNA: TGCAGCGTTGACAGGGCCACTGAAGCTTTCTTT
CDR3 protein: CSVDRATEAFF
clone size: large
J gene: TRBJ1-1
V gene: TRBV29-1
D gene: .

CDR3 DNA: TGTGCCAGTAGTATTTATGGGACAGGGGAATCAGCAGATACGCAGTATTTT
CDR3 protein: CASSIYGTGESADTQYF
clone size: .
J gene: TRBJ2-3
V gene: TRBV19
D gene: TRBD1

CDR3 DNA: TGTGCCAGCAGCGTTCAGGGAGGAACTGAAGCTTTCTTT
CDR3 protein: CASSVQGGTEAFF
clone size: few
J gene: TRBJ1-1
V gene: TRBV7-9
D gene: .